A selection of T cell receptor beta chains follows, all from one sample in a study of blood T cell repertoires in COVID-19. Produced via immunoSEQ multiplex PCR; TCRdb's table is partial and in-frame only. The data contain roughly 250,000 clones, approximately 79% of them singletons. The sequenced sample consisted of peripheral blood. The receptors come from a woman older than 75 with active or convalescent COVID-19. CDR3s leave out the opening cysteine and the closing phenylalanine or tryptophan. D genes are given only for firm matches.

D	V	J	CDR3
TRBD2	TRBV4-1	TRBJ2-3	ASSQVAGVNTQY
TRBD1	TRBV5-1	TRBJ2-6	ASSGGQTSGANVLT
-	TRBV2	TRBJ1-5	ASSEWEVNQPQH
-	TRBV27	TRBJ2-7	ASSRREQY
-	TRBV6-4	TRBJ1-1	ASTLNVQGNTEAF
-	TRBV6-7	TRBJ2-7	ASSYTERDGGPSYEQY
-	TRBV19	TRBJ2-2	ASSPSYETTGELF
TRBD2	TRBV29-1	TRBJ2-5	SVAKASGGPGETQY
-	TRBV2	TRBJ2-1	ASSEREEQF
-	TRBV10-3	TRBJ2-3	ATLMGHPGTDTQY
-	TRBV20-1	TRBJ2-5	SAPRWETQY
TRBD1	TRBV7-8	TRBJ1-4	ASSLALGQVNEKLF
TRBD2	TRBV27	TRBJ2-1	ASSRTSGSPSYNEQF
TRBD1	TRBV7-8	TRBJ2-1	ASSTRDSYNEQF
-	TRBV7-6	TRBJ2-1	ASSRGQDNEQF
-	TRBV29-1	TRBJ2-3	SGLTASTDTQY